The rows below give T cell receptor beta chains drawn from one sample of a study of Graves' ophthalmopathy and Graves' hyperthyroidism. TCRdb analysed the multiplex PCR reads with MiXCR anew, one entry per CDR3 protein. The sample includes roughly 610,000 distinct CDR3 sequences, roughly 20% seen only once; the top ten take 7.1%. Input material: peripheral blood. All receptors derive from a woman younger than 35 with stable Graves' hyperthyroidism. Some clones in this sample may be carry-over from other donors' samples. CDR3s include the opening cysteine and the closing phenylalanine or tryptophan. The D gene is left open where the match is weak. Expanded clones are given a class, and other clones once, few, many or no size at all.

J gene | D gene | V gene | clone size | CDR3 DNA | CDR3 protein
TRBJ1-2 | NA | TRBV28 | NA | TGTGCCAGCAGTTTGAGGGCGGAATATGGCTACACCTTC | CASSLRAEYGYTF
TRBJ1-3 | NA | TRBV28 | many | TGTGCCAGCAATGTACGGGGCTCTGGAAACACCATATATTTT | CASNVRGSGNTIYF
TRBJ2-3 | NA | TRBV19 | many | TGTGCCAGTGGAATCGATGATAGCACAGATACGCAGTATTTT | CASGIDDSTDTQYF
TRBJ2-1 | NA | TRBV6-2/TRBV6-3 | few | TGTGCCAGCAGTTATCAGGACGGCTACAATGAGCAGTTCTTC | CASSYQDGYNEQFF
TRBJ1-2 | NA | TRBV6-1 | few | TGTGCCAGCAGGGAACGAACAGGGACCGGGGGCTACACCTTC | CASRERTGTGGYTF
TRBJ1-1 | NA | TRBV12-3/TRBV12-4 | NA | TGTGCCAGCAGTTTAGAGGGATTGCCCACTGAAGCTTTCTTT | CASSLEGLPTEAFF
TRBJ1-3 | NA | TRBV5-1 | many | TGCGCCAGCAGCTTGGACTCCTCCAGCTCTGGAAACACCATATATTTT | CASSLDSSSSGNTIYF
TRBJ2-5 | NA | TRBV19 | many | TGTGCCAGTAGTATGTTCGCAGGGGGGCGGGAGACCCAGTACTTC | CASSMFAGGRETQYF
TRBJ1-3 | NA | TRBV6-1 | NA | TGTGCCAGCAGGACAGGAATCTCTGGAAACACCATATATTTT | CASRTGISGNTIYF
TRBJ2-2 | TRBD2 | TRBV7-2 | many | TGTGCCAGCAGCTTATTAGCGGGAGCCGGGGAGCTGTTTTTT | CASSLLAGAGELFF
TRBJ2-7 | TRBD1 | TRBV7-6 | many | TGTGCCAGCAGTCACCATCAGGGGGCCTACGAGCAGTACTTC | CASSHHQGAYEQYF
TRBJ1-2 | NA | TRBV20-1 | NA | TGCAGTGGGTTCAAGCCTCCTTATGGCTACACCTTC | CSGFKPPYGYTF
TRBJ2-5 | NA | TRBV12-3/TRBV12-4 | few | TGTGCCAGCAGCTCCGGGACCTCTGAGACCCAGTACTTC | CASSSGTSETQYF
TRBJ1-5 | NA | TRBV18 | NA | TGTGCCAGCTCGATTACAGGAAACAATCAGCCCCAGCATTTT | CASSITGNNQPQHF
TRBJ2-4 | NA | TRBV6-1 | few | TGTGCCAGCGTGGTGGGTTTGGCCAAAAACATTCAGTACTTC | CASVVGLAKNIQYF
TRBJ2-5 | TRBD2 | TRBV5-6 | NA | TGTGCCAGCAGCTGGACTAGCGGGGGGCAAGAGACCCAGTACTTC | CASSWTSGGQETQYF
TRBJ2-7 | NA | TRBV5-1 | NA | TGCGCCAGCAGCATGACAGCGTTGGGGTACGAGCAGTACTTC | CASSMTALGYEQYF
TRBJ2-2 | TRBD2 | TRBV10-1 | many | TGCGCCAGCAGTGAGAGCACTAGCGATACCGGGGAGCTGTTTTTT | CASSESTSDTGELFF
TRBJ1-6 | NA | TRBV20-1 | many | TGCAGTGCTAGAGTGGCAGGGAATAATTCACCCCTCCACTTT | CSARVAGNNSPLHF
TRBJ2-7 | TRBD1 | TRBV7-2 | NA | TGTGCCAGCAGCTTAGACATAGGGGGCCTCGAGCAGTACTTC | CASSLDIGGLEQYF
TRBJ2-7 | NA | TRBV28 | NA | TGTGCCAGCAGTCTCCCAGGGTTCTACGAGCAGTACTTC | CASSLPGFYEQYF
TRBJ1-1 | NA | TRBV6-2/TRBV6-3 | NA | TGTGCCAGCAGTTACTCTAAAGGTCCCCTAGCGAGGAACACTGAAGCTTTCTTT | CASSYSKGPLARNTEAFF
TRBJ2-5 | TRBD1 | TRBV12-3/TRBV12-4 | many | TGTGCCAGCAGCCGGGACAGGGTCCAAGAGACCCAGTACTTC | CASSRDRVQETQYF
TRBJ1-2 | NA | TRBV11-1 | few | TGTGCCAGCAGCCTCGGAGGGGCCAGAGCGCAGCATGGCTACACCTTC | CASSLGGARAQHGYTF
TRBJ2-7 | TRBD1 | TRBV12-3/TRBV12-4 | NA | TGTGCCAGCAGTTCCCGGACAGGTGAGAGCTACGAGCAGTACTTC | CASSSRTGESYEQYF
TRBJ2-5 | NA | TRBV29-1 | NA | TGCAGCGTTCGAAGTGCCAGCCAAGAGACCCAGTACTTC | CSVRSASQETQYF
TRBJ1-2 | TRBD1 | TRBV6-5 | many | TGTGCCAGCAGTTTGGACAGGGGGCCCATTGGCTACACCTTC | CASSLDRGPIGYTF
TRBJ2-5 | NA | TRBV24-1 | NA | TGTGCCACCAGTGGGACAGATTCATACCAAGAGACCCAGTACTTC | CATSGTDSYQETQYF
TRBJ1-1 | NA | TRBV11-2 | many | TGTGCCAGCAGCGATAGGTTGGGGATGAACACTGAAGCTTTCTTT | CASSDRLGMNTEAFF
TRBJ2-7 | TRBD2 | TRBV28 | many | TGTGCCAGCAGTTCACTAGCGGGAGAGGGTGAGCAGTACTTC | CASSSLAGEGEQYF
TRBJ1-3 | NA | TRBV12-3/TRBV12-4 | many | TGTGCCAGCAGTTTGGGACCTCCCTCTGGAAACACCATATATTTT | CASSLGPPSGNTIYF
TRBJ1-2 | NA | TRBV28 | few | TGTGCCAGCAGTCAGTATCCCTATGGCTACACCTTC | CASSQYPYGYTF
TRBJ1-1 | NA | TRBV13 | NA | TGTGCCAGCAGCTTAGAATCGGCTGGGAGTAACACTGAAGCTTTCTTT | CASSLESAGSNTEAFF
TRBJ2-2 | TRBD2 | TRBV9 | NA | TGTGCCAGCAGCCCCTCACTAGCGAAAACCGGGGAGCTGTTTTTT | CASSPSLAKTGELFF
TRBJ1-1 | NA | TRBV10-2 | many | TGCGCCAGCAGTGCAGGGGAAACTGAAGCTTTCTTT | CASSAGETEAFF
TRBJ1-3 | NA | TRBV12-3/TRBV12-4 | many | TGTGCCAGCACCAAAGATCCTAAAGCTGGCCCTGGAAACACCATATATTTT | CASTKDPKAGPGNTIYF
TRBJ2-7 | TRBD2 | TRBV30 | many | TGTGCCTGGAGTAGAGCGGGAGTGGGAGAGCAGTACTTC | CAWSRAGVGEQYF
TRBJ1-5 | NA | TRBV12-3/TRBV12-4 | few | TGTGCCAGCAGTTTAGCGCGGGCAGGCAATCAGCCCCAGCATTTT | CASSLARAGNQPQHF
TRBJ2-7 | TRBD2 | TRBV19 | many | TGTGCCAGTAGTGTCCACGGACTAGCGGGGAACTACGAGCAGTACTTC | CASSVHGLAGNYEQYF
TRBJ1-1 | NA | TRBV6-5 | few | TGTGCCAGCAGTTACTCGACAGGTGAAGCTTTCTTT | CASSYSTGEAFF
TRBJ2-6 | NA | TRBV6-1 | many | TGTGCCAGCAGTGAAGAAGGGACCGGGGCCAACGTCCTGACTTTC | CASSEEGTGANVLTF
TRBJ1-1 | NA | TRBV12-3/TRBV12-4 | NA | TGTGCCAGCACCAACTTGAGGGGGAGTCGATTAAACACTGAAGCTTTCTTT | CASTNLRGSRLNTEAFF
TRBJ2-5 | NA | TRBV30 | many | TGTGCCTGGAGTGCCGTGGCGGGTGAGACCCAGTACTTC | CAWSAVAGETQYF
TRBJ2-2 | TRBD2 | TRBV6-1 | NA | TGTGCCAGCAGATGGACTAGCGGGAGCCCCGGGGAGCTGTTTTTT | CASRWTSGSPGELFF
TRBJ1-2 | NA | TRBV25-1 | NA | TGTGCCAGCTGTGGCGCGGACTATGGCTACACCTTC | CASCGADYGYTF
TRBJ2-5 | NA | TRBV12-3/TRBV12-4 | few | TGTGCCAGCAGATTTGGGGTCCAAGAGACCCAGTACTTC | CASRFGVQETQYF
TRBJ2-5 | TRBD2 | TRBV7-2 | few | TGTGCCAGCAGCTTATTTGCGGGGGAAGAGACCCAGTACTTC | CASSLFAGEETQYF
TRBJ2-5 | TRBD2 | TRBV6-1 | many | TGTGCCAGCAGTAAAAGCGGGGGGGCGGAGACCCAGTACTTC | CASSKSGGAETQYF
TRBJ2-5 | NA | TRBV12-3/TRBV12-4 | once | TGTGCCAGCAGTCCGACCGGGCCTCGGGAGACCCAGTACTTC | CASSPTGPRETQYF
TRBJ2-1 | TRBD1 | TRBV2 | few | TGTGCCAGCAGCAGACAGGGGCAAAATGAGCAGTTCTTC | CASSRQGQNEQFF
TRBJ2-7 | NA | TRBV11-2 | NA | TGTGCCAGCAGCTTAGGATTGAGACTCGGGGACGAGCAGTACTTC | CASSLGLRLGDEQYF